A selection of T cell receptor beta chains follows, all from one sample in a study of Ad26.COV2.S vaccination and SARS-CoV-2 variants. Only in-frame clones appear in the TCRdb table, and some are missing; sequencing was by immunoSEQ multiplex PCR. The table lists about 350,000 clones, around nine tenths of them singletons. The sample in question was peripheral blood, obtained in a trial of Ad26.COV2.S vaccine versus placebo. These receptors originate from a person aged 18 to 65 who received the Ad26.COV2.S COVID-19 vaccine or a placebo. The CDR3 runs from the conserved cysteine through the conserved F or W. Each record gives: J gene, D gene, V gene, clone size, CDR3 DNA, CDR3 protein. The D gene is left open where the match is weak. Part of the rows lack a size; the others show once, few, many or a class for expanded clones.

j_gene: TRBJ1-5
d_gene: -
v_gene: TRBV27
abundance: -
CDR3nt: TGTGCCAGCAAGGACTCCGGGAGTCAGCCCCAGCATTTT
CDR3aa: CASKDSGSQPQHF

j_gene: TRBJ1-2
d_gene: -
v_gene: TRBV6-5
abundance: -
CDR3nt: TGTGCCAGCCTAGCTGGGGGGCCCCCGCTCTTC
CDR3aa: CASLAGGPPLF

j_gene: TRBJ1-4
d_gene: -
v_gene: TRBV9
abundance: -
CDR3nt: TGTGCCAGCAGCGTAGGGTACACTGCAACTAATGAAAAACTGTTTTTT
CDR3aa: CASSVGYTATNEKLFF

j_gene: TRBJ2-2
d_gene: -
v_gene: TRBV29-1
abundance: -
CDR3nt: TGCAGCGTTTATCAGCGCGTTTTCGGGGAGCTGTTTTTT
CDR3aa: CSVYQRVFGELFF

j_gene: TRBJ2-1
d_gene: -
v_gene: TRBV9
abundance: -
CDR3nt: TGTGCCAGCAGCGTAGCGGATAGGGGACCTGAGCAGTTCTTC
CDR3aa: CASSVADRGPEQFF

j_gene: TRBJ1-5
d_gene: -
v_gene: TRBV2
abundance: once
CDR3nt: TGTGCCAGCAGCCCGGGGACCATCAATCAGCCCCAGCATTTT
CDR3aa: CASSPGTINQPQHF

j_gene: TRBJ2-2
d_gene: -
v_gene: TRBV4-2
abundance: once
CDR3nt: TGTGCCAGCAGCCAAGATCCGGGCGCGAACACCGGGGAGCTGTTTTTT
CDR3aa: CASSQDPGANTGELFF

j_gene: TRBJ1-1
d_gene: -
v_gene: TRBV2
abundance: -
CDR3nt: TGTGCCAGCATGAAGGGCGTCATGAACACTGAAGCTTTCTTT
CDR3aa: CASMKGVMNTEAFF

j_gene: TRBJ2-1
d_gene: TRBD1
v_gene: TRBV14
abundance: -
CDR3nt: TGTGCCAGCAGCCAAGGGACAGGACCCTACAATGAGCAGTTCTTC
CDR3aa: CASSQGTGPYNEQFF

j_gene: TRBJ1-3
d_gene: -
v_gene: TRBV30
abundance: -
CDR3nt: TGTGCCTGGAAGGGGGGGGGTACTGGAAACACCATATATTTT
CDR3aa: CAWKGGGTGNTIYF

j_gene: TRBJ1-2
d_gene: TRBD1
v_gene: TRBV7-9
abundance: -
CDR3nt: TGTGCCAGCAGCTTAAACGCACAGGGGGCAGGTACAAGCTATGGCTACACCTTC
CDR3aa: CASSLNAQGAGTSYGYTF

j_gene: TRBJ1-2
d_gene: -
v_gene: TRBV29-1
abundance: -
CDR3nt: TGCAGCGTTGTTCCGGGGTCCAACTATGGCTACACCTTC
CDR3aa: CSVVPGSNYGYTF

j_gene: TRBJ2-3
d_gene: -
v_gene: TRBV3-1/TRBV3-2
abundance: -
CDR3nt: TGTGCCAGCCAGGGCGACAGCCGTTTACTGCCGAGCACAGATACGCAGTATTTT
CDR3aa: CASQGDSRLLPSTDTQYF

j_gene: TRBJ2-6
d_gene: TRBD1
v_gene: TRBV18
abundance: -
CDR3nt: TGTGCCAGCTCACCCGGGACAGGGCGCACTGGGGCCAACGTCCTGACTTTC
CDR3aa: CASSPGTGRTGANVLTF

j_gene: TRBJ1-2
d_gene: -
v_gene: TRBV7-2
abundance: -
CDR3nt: TGTGCCAGCAGCCCGTCTTCGGCGAGCGGCCGTAGCTATGGCTACACCTTC
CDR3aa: CASSPSSASGRSYGYTF

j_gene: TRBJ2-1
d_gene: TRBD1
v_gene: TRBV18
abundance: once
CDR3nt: TGTGCCGGGGGACAGGGGAACTACAATGAGCAGTTCTTC
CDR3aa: CAGGQGNYNEQFF

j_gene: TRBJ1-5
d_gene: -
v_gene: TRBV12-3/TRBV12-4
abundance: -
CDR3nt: TGTGCCAGCAGTTCCCCGGAAGTTCAGCCCCAGCATTTT
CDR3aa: CASSSPEVQPQHF

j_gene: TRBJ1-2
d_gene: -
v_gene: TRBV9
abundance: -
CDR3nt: TGTGCCAGCAGCGACGGGACGTCTAATACCTTC
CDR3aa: CASSDGTSNTF

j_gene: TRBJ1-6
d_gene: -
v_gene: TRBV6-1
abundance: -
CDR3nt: TGTGCCAGCAGTGAAGCGGGGGATTCACCCCTCCACTTT
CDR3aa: CASSEAGDSPLHF

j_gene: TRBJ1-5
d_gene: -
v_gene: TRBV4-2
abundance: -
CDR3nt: TGTGCCAGCAGCCAAGATACTGCCGCGGTACCCCAGCATTTT
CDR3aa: CASSQDTAAVPQHF

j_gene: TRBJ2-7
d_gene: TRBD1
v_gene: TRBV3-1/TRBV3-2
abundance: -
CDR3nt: TGTGCCAGCAGCCCCGTCGGGACAGGTCGGTACGAGCAGTACTTC
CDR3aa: CASSPVGTGRYEQYF

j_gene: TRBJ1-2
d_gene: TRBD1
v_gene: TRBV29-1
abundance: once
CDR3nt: TGCAGCGTACGACAGGGTCCTAACTATGGCTACACCTTC
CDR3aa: CSVRQGPNYGYTF

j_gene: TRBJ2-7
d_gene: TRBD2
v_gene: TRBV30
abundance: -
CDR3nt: TGTGCCTGGAGTTCGACTAGCGGGGGGGCTCGGTACTTC
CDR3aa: CAWSSTSGGARYF

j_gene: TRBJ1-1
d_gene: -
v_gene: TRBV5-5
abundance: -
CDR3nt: TGTGCCAGCAGCTTTGGGTCGGTCACTGAAGCTTTCTTT
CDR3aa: CASSFGSVTEAFF

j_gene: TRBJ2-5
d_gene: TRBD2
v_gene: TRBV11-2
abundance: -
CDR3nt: TGTGCCAGCAGCTTAGGACTAGCGGAAGAGACCCAGTACTTC
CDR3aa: CASSLGLAEETQYF

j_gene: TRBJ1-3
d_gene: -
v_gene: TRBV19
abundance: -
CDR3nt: TGTGCCAGTAGTATCGCGTCGAGCTCTGGAAACACCATATATTTT
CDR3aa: CASSIASSSGNTIYF

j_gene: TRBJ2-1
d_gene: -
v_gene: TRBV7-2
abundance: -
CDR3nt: TGTGCCAGCAGCGGTGACAGAGGCTCCTACAATGAGCAGTTCTTC
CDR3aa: CASSGDRGSYNEQFF

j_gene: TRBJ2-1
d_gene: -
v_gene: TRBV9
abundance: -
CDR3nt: TGTGCCAGCAGCGTAGTTAGTTCGAATGAGCAGTTCTTC
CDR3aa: CASSVVSSNEQFF

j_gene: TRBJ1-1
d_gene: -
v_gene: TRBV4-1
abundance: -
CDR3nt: TGCGCCAGCAGCCAAGAACAGTATATGAACACTGAAGCTTTCTTT
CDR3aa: CASSQEQYMNTEAFF

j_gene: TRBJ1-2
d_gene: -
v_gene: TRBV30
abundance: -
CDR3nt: TGTGCCTGGAGCGGGGGCGCGGACTATGGCTACACCTTC
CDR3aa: CAWSGGADYGYTF

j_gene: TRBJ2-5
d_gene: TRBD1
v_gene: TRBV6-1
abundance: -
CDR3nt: TGTGCCAGCAGTGGACGGGACAGACTACCCTGGCGGGAGACCCAGTACTTC
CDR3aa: CASSGRDRLPWRETQYF

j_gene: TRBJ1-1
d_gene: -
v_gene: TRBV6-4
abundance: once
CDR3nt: TGTGCCAGCAGTTCGGACCAATGGGGCACTGAAGCTTTCTTT
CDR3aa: CASSSDQWGTEAFF

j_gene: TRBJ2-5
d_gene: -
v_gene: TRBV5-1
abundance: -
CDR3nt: TGCGCCAGCACCTCTCGTGAGACCCAGTACTTC
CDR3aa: CASTSRETQYF

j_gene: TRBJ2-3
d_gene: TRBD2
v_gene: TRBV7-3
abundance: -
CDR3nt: TGTGCCAGCAGTCGGGGGGGTCCCCGTGGGTCAGATACGCAGTATTTT
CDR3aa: CASSRGGPRGSDTQYF

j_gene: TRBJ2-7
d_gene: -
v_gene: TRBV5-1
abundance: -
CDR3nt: TGCGCCAGCAGCCGCACAGGGTCCTACGAGCAGTACTTC
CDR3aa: CASSRTGSYEQYF

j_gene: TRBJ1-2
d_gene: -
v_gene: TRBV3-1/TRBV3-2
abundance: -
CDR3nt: TGTGCCAGCAGCCAAGACATGGGGGTTCGGGGCTACACCTTC
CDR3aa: CASSQDMGVRGYTF

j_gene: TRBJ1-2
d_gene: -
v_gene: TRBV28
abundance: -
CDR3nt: TGTGCCAGCAGCACACCATCCCGGGACATCAACTATGGCTACACCTTC
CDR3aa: CASSTPSRDINYGYTF

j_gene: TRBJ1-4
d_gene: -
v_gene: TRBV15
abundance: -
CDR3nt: TGTGCCACCAGCAGAGATCTTCCGGCTAATGAAAAACTGTTTTTT
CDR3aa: CATSRDLPANEKLFF

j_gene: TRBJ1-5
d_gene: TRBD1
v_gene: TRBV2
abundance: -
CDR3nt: TGTGCCAGCAGCATGACAGGGGGAAATCAGCCCCAGCATTTT
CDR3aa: CASSMTGGNQPQHF

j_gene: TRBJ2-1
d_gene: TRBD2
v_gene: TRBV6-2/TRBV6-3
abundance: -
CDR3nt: TGTGCCAGCAGTCCCCGGGGGGGGGTTTCGAATGAGCAGTTCTTC
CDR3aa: CASSPRGGVSNEQFF

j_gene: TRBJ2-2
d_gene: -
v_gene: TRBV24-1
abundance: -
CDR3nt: TGTGCCACCAGTGATTTGGGCACCGGGGAGCTGTTTTTT
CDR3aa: CATSDLGTGELFF

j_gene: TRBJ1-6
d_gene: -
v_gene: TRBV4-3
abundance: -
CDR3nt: TGCGCCAGCAGCGCAACCAACAGCGCCTCACCCCTCCACTTT
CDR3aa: CASSATNSASPLHF

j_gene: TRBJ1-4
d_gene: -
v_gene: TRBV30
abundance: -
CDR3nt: TGTGCCTCGGAGGGGGGGATAGCTAATGAAAAACTGTTTTTT
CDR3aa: CASEGGIANEKLFF

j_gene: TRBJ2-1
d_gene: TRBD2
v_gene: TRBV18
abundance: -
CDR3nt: TGTGCCAGCTCACCACTGCGGGGGGGCGCCTACAATGAGCAGTTCTTC
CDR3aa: CASSPLRGGAYNEQFF

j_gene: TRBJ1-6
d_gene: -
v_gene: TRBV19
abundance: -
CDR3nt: TGTGCCAGTAGTATTCCCGACGGTAGAAATTCACCCCTCCACTTT
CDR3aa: CASSIPDGRNSPLHF

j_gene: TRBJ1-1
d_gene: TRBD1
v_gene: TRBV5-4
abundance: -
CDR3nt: TGTGCCAGCCGAGGGGGCGGGACTGAAGCTTTCTTT
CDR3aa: CASRGGGTEAFF

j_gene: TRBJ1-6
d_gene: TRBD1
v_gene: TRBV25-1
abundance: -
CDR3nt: TGTGCCAGCAGTGACCTAGGGACAGGGGATTCACCCCTCCACTTT
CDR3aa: CASSDLGTGDSPLHF

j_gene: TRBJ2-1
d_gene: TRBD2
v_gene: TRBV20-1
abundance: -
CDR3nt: TGCAGTCTAGCGGGTACAAATGAGCAGTTCTTC
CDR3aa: CSLAGTNEQFF

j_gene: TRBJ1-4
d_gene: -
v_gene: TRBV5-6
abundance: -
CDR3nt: TGTGCCAGCAGCTTTAGGTCGACGAGCGCTTGGGAAAAACTGTTTTTT
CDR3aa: CASSFRSTSAWEKLFF

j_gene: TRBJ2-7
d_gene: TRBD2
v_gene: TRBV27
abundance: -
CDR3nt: TGTGCCAGCAGGTTCGGGGGGAGCTCCTACGAGCAGTACTTC
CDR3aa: CASRFGGSSYEQYF

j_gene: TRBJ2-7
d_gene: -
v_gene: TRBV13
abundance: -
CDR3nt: TGTGCCAGTTCTGAGGGGTGGGGCCTATCGACCTACGAGCAGTACTTC
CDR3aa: CASSEGWGLSTYEQYF